This T cell receptor (beta chain) was recovered during a study of OX40 agonist ivuxolimab in advanced cancers. This CDR3 spans 16 amino acids. The germline gives CDR1 SGHRS, CDR2 YFSETQ. V gave up 6 bases and J gave up 6 bases; unmatched junction bases: 15. Assay: immunoSEQ multiplex PCR; the TCRdb copy retains only in-frame clones and omits some. There are about 150,000 clones in the sample; roughly 92% occur only once, and about 0.31% lies in the top ten. The gene calls are TRBV5-1 and TRBJ2-1, with 7 bases that match TRBD2. The sequences come from CD4+ or CD8+ T cells sorted from blood, collected in a trial of the OX40 agonist ivuxolimab. The sequence was collected from an adult with an advanced solid tumor such as melanoma, head and neck, liver or kidney cancer. CDR3 DNA sequence: TGCGCCAGCACCCATATAGCGGGCTTCAGCGGCAATGAGCAGTTCTTC. Encoded protein: CASTHIAGFSGNEQFF.